This TCR beta chain was obtained from a study of shared clonotypes between healthy human individuals. The table came from immunoSEQ multiplex PCR; TCRdb's copy has only in-frame clones and leaves some out. The data hold fewer than 850,000 clones, with about 92% observed a single time. CD45RO+ cells plus CCR7-negative CD45RA+ TemRA cells formed CD8 memory. Sequenced: memory CD8+ T cells from PBMCs. The subset denotes: CD45RO+ cells pooled with CCR7-negative TemRA cells. The sequence was obtained from a man younger than 30 in good health. Some clones in this sample may be carry-over from other donors' samples.

The DNA of the CDR3 is TGTGCCAGCAGCTTAGACAGGGGGCATGAAAAACTGTTTTTT. As protein: CASSLDRGHEKLFF. The V call is TRBV9, the J call TRBJ1-4, with 10 positions matching TRBD1. The CDR3 is 14 amino acids. CDR1 is SGDLS, CDR2 YYNGEE, per germline. The V gene end was trimmed by 4 bases and the J gene end by 6 bases; junction bases not matched to a gene: 3. The full variable domain, with the rest looked up from reference TRBV9 and TRBJ1-4, is DSGVTQTPKHLITATGQRVTLRCSPRSGDLSVYWYQQSLDQGLQFLIQYYNGEERAKGNILERFSAQQFPDLHSELNLSSLELGDSALYFCASSLDRGHEKLFFGSGTQLSVL.